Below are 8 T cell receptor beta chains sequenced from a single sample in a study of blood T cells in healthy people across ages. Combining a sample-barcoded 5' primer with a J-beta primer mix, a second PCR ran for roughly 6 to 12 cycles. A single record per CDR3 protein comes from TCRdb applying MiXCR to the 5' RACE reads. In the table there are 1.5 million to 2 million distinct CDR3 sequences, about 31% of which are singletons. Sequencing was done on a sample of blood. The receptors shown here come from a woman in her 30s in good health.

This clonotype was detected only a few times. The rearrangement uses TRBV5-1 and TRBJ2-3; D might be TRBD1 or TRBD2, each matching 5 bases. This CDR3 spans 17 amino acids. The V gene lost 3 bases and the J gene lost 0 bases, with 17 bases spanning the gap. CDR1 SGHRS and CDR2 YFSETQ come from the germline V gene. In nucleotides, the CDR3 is TGCGCCAGCAGCTCCGCTACCGGGACCGCTAGCACAGATACGCAGTATTTT. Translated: CASSSATGTASTDTQYF.

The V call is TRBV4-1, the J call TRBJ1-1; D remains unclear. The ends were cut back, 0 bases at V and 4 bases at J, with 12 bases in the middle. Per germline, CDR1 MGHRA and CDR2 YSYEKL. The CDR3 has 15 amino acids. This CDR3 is CASSQEGGGPTEAFF. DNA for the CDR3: TGCGCCAGCAGCCAAGAGGGCGGAGGCCCCACTGAAGCTTTCTTT.

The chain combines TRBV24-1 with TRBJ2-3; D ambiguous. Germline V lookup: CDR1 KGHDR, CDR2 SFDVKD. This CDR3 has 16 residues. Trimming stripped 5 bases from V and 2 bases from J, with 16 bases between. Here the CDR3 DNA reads TGTGCCACCAGTGCTACCACCGGAACCCCCACAGATACGCAGTATTTT. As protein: CATSATTGTPTDTQYF.

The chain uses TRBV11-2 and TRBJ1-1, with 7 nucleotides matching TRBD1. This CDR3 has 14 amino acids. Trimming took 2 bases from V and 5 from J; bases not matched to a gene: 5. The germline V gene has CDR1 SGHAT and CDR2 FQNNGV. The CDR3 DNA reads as TGTGCCAGCAGCTTAACAGGGGATAGAACTGAAGCTTTCTTT. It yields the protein CASSLTGDRTEAFF.

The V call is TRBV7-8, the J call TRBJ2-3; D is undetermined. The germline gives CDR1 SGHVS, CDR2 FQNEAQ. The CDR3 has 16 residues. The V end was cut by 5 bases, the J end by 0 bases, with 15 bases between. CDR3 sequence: CASSRMVGRSTDTQYF. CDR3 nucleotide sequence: TGTGCCAGCAGCCGAATGGTCGGGCGAAGCACAGATACGCAGTATTTT.

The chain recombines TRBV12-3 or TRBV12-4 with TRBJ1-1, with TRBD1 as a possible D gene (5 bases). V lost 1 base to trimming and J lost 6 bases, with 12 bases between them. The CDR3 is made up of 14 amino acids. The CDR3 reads CASSLGSQGSEAFF. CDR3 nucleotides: TGTGCCAGCAGTTTAGGATCCCAGGGATCTGAAGCTTTCTTT.

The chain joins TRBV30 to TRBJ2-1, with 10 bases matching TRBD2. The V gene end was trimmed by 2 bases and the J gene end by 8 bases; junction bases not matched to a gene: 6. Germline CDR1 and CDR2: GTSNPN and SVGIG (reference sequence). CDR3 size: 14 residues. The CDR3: CAWSLTSGYYEQFF. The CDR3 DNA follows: TGTGCCTGGAGTTTGACTAGCGGGTATTATGAGCAGTTCTTC.

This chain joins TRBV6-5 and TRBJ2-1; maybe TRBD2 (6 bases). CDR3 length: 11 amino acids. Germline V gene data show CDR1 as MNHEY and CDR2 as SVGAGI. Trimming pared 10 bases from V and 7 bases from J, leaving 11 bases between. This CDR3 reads CATRRGNEQFF. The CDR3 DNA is TGTGCCACCCGCCGGGGGAATGAGCAGTTCTTC.